This entry concerns a single T cell receptor (beta chain). This sample is drawn from a study of cytomegalovirus exposure and HLA in healthy donors. Trimming shortened V by 0 bases and J by 7 bases, and 16 bases separated the two germline ends. Germline V gene lookup returns CDR1 SGHAT and CDR2 FQNNGV. This CDR3 spans 16 amino acids. A multiplex PCR was run with 60 Vbeta primers and 13 Jbeta primers. Sequencing used immunoSEQ multiplex PCR; TCRdb keeps in-frame clones, though not all of them. The sample consists of about 250,000 clones, roughly 70% of them appearing once. The sample comprised PBMCs. The chain uses TRBV11-2 and TRBJ2-1; D might be TRBD2 (6 bases). The receptor was derived from a female donor in good health and CMV-seronegative. CDR3 nucleotides: TGTGCCAGCAGCTTAGATGGGGGGTCGAAAGGGAATGAGCAGTTCTTC. Translation gives CASSLDGGSKGNEQFF.